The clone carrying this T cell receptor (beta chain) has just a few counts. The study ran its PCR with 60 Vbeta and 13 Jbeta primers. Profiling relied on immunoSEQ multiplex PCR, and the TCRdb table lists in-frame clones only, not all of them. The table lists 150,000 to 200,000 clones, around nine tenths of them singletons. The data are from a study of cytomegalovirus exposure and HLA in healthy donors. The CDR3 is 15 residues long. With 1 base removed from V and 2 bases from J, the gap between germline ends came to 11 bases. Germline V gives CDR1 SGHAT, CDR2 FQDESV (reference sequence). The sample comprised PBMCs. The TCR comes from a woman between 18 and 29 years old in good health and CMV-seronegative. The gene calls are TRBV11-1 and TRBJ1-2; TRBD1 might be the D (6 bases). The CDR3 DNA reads TGTGCCAGCAGCTTAGTAACAGGGCCCAACTATGGCTACACCTTC. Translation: CASSLVTGPNYGYTF. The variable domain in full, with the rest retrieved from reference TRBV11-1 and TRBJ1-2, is EAEVAQSPRYKITEKSQAVAFWCDPISGHATLYWYRQILGQGPELLVQFQDESVVDDSQLPKDRFSAERLKGVDSTLKIQPAELGDSAMYLCASSLVTGPNYGYTFGSGTRLTVV.